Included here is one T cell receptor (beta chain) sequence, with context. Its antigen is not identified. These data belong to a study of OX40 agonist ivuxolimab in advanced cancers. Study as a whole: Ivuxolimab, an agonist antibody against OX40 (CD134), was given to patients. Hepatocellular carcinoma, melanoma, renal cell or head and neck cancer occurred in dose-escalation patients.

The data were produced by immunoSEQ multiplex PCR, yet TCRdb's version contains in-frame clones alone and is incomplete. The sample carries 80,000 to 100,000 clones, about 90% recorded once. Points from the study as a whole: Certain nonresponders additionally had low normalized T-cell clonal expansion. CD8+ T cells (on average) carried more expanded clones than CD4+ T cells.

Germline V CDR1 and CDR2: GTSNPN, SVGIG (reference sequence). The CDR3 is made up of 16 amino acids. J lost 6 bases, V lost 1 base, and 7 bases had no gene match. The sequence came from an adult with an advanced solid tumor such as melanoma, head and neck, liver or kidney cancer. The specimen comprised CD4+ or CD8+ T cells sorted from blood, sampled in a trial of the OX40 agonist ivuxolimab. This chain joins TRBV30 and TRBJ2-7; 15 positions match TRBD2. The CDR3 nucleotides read TGTGCCTGGAGTGCACTGGGACTAGCGGGAGGAGGCGAGCAGTACTTC. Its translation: CAWSALGLAGGGEQYF.